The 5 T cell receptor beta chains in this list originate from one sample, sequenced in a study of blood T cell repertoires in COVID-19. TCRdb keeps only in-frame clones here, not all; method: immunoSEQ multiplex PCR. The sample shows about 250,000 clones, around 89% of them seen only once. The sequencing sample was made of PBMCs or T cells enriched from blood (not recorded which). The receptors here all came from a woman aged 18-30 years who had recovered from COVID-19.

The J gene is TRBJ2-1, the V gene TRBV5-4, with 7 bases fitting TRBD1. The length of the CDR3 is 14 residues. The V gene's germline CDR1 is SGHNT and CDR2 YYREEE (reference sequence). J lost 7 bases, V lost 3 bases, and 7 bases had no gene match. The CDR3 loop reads CASSSRQGSNEQFF. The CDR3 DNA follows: TGTGCCAGCAGCTCTCGACAGGGATCAAATGAGCAGTTCTTC.

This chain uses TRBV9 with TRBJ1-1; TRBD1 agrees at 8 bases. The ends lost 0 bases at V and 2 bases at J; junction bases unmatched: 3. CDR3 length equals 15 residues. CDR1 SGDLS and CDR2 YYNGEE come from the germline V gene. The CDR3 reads CASSVVGQANTEAFF. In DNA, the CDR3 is TGTGCCAGCAGCGTAGTGGGACAGGCTAACACTGAAGCTTTCTTT.

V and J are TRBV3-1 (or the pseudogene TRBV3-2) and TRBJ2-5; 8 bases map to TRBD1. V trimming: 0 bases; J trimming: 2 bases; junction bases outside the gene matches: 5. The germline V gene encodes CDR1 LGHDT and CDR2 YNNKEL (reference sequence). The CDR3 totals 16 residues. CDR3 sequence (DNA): TGTGCCAGCAGCCAAGATCAGGGGGCTCGTCAAGAGACCCAGTACTTC. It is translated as CASSQDQGARQETQYF.

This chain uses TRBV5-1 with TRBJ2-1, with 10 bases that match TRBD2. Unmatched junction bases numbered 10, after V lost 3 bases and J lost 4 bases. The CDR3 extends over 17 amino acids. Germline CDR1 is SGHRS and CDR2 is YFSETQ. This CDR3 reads CASSSLAGGNDYNEQFF. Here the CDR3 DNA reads TGCGCCAGCAGCTCTTTAGCGGGGGGAAATGATTACAATGAGCAGTTCTTC.

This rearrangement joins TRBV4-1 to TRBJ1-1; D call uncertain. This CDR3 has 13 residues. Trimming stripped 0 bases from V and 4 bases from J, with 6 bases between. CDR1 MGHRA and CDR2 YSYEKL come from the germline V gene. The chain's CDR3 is CASSQEAFTEAFF. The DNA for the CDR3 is TGCGCCAGCAGCCAAGAGGCTTTCACTGAAGCTTTCTTT.